The T cell receptor (beta chain) described here comes from a study of blood T cell repertoires in COVID-19. For the study at large: Acute and convalescent COVID-19 samples came from the United States, Italy and Spain.

V was clipped by 0 bases and J by 0 bases, with 5 bases between them. The CDR3 extends over 14 amino acids. Germline values: CDR1 SGHRS, CDR2 YFSETQ. Categorization into cohorts depended on clinical history that participants reported. With respect to this clone: This same CDR3 is encoded by further DNA sequences in the sample.

Authors' processing steps: The authors estimated nucleated cell counts from reference gene primer amplification. The repertoire was sequenced with immunoSEQ multiplex PCR; TCRdb's copy has only in-frame clones and lacks some. The V and J calls and the clone size are those of that table, but D and trimming were determined from the DNA. The sample includes 180,000 or so clones, roughly 83% of them seen just once. V gene TRBV5-1 combines with J gene TRBJ2-3; possibly TRBD1 for D (5 bases). This TCR was recovered from a woman in her twenties or thirties who had recovered from COVID-19. Input material: PBMCs or T cells enriched from blood (not recorded which). CDR3 region: CASSLGGSTDTQYF. The CDR3 DNA reads as TGCGCCAGCAGCTTGGGGGGCAGCACAGATACGCAGTATTTT.